This T cell receptor (beta chain) was obtained from a study of shared clonotypes between healthy human individuals. Clones were read by immunoSEQ multiplex PCR, and TCRdb kept only the in-frame ones, dropping some. The sample shows approximately 98,000 clones, about 63% of them seen only once. A remark on this clone: Its antigen remains unknown.

Overall study results and limits: Some clonotypes were shared by all four sorted-subset donors, while others were not shared. The non-shared ones had lower generation probabilities than the shared ones.

V lost 2 bases and J lost 8, with 7 bases in between. The CDR3 covers 12 residues. Germline V gives CDR1 SNHLY, CDR2 FYNNEI. Material for sequencing was memory CD8+ T cells sorted from blood. The subset: CD45RO+ cells pooled with CCR7-negative TemRA cells. This chain links TRBV2 with TRBJ1-3; D gene uncertain. The TCR sequence derives from a woman aged 25 to 39 in good health. CDR3 coding DNA: TGTGCCAGCAGTGAAATGGTTGACACCATATATTTT. Protein: CASSEMVDTIYF. The variable domain in full, completed from reference TRBV2 and TRBJ1-3, reads EPEVTQTPSHQVTQMGQEVILRCVPISNHLYFYWYRQILGQKVEFLVSFYNNEISEKSEIFDDQFSVERPDGSNFTLKIRSTKLEDSAMYFCASSEMVDTIYFGEGSWLTVV.